The 3 T cell receptor beta chains below were found in one sample sequenced in a study of cytomegalovirus exposure and HLA in healthy donors (dated by TCRdb to 2017 to 2019). The library was obtained by the immunoSEQ multiplex PCR assay. TCRdb stores this immuneACCESS table with in-frame sequences only. Part of the clones is absent; in the studies checked, under half of the shortfall reflects unresolved V genes, and no reason is known for the rest. Across this sample there are 250,000 to 300,000 clones, with about 86% seen only once. About 1% of the sample goes to the ten largest clones. Sequencing was done on a sample of PBMCs. The receptors stem from a woman aged 18-29 years in good health and CMV-seronegative.

This clone was recorded a few times. The V call is TRBV15, the J call TRBJ1-6; 8 bases match TRBD1. The CDR3 totals 15 residues. Germline CDR1 reads LNHNV; CDR2 reads YYDKDF (reference sequence). V trimming: 5 bases; J trimming: 2 bases; junction bases outside the gene matches: 2. CDR3 coding DNA: TGTGCCACCAGCGAGGGACAGGCCTATAATTCACCCCTCCACTTT. Residues: CATSEGQAYNSPLHF.

J is TRBJ1-1 and V is TRBV10-3; perhaps TRBD1 as D (5 bases). There are 16 residues in the CDR3. The germline CDR1 and CDR2 sequences are ENHRY and SYGVKD. The V end was cut by 0 bases, the J end by 4 bases, with 15 bases between. The CDR3: CAISESAGLLGTEAFF. The CDR3 DNA reads as TGTGCCATCAGTGAGTCGGCGGGACTCTTGGGCACTGAAGCTTTCTTT.

This clone was found once. The V gene is TRBV6-5, the J gene TRBJ2-5; 7 bases map to TRBD1. The V and J ends lost 8 bases and 5 bases, in that order; junction bases with no gene match: 11. The CDR3 is 14 amino acids. Germline V gives CDR1 MNHEY, CDR2 SVGAGI. The CDR3 DNA reads as TGTGCCAGCCCACGCGACAGGGTGGTCGAGACCCAGTACTTC. Translation: CASPRDRVVETQYF.